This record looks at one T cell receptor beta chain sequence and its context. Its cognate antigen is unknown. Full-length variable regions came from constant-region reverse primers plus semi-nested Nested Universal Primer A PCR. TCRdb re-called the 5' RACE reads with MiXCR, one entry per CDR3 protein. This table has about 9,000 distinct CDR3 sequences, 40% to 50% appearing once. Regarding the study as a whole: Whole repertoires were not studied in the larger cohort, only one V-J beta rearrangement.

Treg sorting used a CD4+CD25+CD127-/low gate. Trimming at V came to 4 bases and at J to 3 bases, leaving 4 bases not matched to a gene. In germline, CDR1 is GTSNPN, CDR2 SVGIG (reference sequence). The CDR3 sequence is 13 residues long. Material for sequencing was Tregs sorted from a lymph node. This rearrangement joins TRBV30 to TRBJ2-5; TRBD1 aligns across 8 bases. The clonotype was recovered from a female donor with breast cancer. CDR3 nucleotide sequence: TGTGCCTGGACGACAGGGGTGGAAGAGACCCAGTACTTC. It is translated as CAWTTGVEETQYF.